A single sample is the source of the 23 T cell receptor beta chains below, sequenced in a study of T cells in Graves' hyperthyroidism and ophthalmopathy. TCR beta CDR3 regions were amplified from RNA. During a first-round RT-PCR of the TCR CDR3, the HTBI primer set was used. TCRdb independently ran MiXCR on the multiplex PCR reads; one entry per CDR3 protein. The sample lists over 45,000 distinct CDR3 sequences, around half occurring once. Material: blood. All receptors derive from a woman aged 25 to 39 with Graves' ophthalmopathy.

This clonotype was detected ten times or more. The chain employs TRBV2 and TRBJ1-1; D not certain. This CDR3 comprises 13 residues. Germline V gene sequence: CDR1 SNHLY, CDR2 FYNNEI. The V gene lost 2 bases and the J gene lost 7 bases, with 11 bases spanning the gap. CDR3 sequence reads: CASSETTDGEAFF. Here the CDR3 DNA reads TGTGCCAGCAGTGAAACGACGGACGGTGAAGCTTTCTTT.

This clonotype is labeled medium-sized (0.01 to 0.1%). This chain uses TRBV4-1 with TRBJ2-1; no clear D. Germline CDR1 and CDR2: MGHRA and YSYEKL. The germline V and J ends were trimmed by 4 bases and 5 bases, with 6 bases remaining between them. The CDR3 spans 12 residues. The CDR3 DNA reads TGCGCCAGCAGCCTGGGAAACAATGAGCAGTTCTTC. The encoded protein is CASSLGNNEQFF.

As concerns this clonotype: At one end the junction does not follow the germline gene, possibly because of a read error. The chain carries TRBV29-1 and TRBJ2-7; D unresolved. This CDR3 is 8 amino acids long. Germline CDR1 and CDR2: SQVTM and ANQGSEA. The chain's CDR3 is CSVYDQYF. Written as DNA, the CDR3 is TGCAGCGTCTACGACCAGTACTTC.

The sample holds many counts of this clonotype. The chain is built from TRBV6-1 and TRBJ2-3; weak D call: TRBD2 (6 bases). The CDR3 has 13 residues. V lost 6 bases and J lost 2, with 9 bases in between. Germline values: CDR1 MNHNS, CDR2 SASEGT. This CDR3 reads CASRDYPTDTQYF. The CDR3 region has the DNA TGTGCCAGCAGGGACTACCCCACAGATACGCAGTATTTT.

This clonotype occurred a few times. V is TRBV6-6 and J is TRBJ2-3; 10 bases line up with TRBD1. CDR1 MNHNY and CDR2 SVGAGI come from the germline V gene (reference sequence). This CDR3 is built from 17 residues. J gave up 5 bases and V 5 bases, and 13 bases lay outside the gene matches. The CDR3 sequence is CASSESRTGGLLDTQYF. The CDR3 DNA reads TGTGCCAGCAGTGAATCCCGGACAGGGGGGCTCCTAGATACGCAGTATTTT.

This clonotype was picked up many times. The chain employs TRBV10-2 and TRBJ1-4; a weak D match, TRBD1 (5 bases). This CDR3 region has 12 residues. V was pared by 8 bases and J by 5 bases, with 9 bases between. The germline V gene encodes CDR1 WSHSY and CDR2 SAAADI. CDR3 nucleotide sequence: TGCGCCAGCGGGGACTACAATGAAAAACTGTTTTTT. Amino acids: CASGDYNEKLFF.

V usage is TRBV5-5 and J usage is TRBJ2-2; D is undetermined. The CDR3 is 15 residues long. Germline CDR1 SGHKS, CDR2 YYEKEE (reference sequence). The ends were cut back, 1 base at V and 5 bases at J, with 12 bases in the middle. The CDR3 protein is CASSLYSVGTGELFF. CDR3 sequence (DNA): TGTGCCAGCAGCTTGTACTCGGTGGGGACCGGGGAGCTGTTTTTT.

This clonotype was seen at least ten times. The CDR3 sequence is CASSPQGDTQYF. DNA for the CDR3: TGCGCCAGCAGCCCACAGGGTGATACGCAGTATTTT. The chain has TRBV5-1 and TRBJ2-3; a possible D gene is TRBD1 (6 bases). CDR3 length: 12 residues. Germline lookup yields CDR1 SGHRS and CDR2 YFSETQ. V was trimmed by 4 bases and J by 6 bases, leaving 9 bases between them.

Turning to this clonotype: With a much larger clone just one base away, this may be a read error. This chain uses TRBV7-2 with TRBJ2-1; 7 bases are a match to TRBD1. The length of the CDR3 is 15 residues. V gave up 10 bases and J gave up 0 bases; unmatched junction bases: 9. Germline assignment: CDR1 SGHTA and CDR2 FQGNSA. CDR3 sequence: CAINPRGSSYNEQFF. The CDR3 DNA reads TGTGCCATCAACCCCAGGGGGAGCTCCTACAATGAGCAGTTCTTC.

In this sample, this clonotype turned up many times. The chain is built from TRBV29-1 and TRBJ2-7, with 12 bases lining up with TRBD1. CDR1 is SQVTM, CDR2 ANQGSEA, per germline. The CDR3 covers 15 residues. V lost 5 bases, J lost 7 bases, and 12 bases stayed unmatched. The CDR3 here is CSVSPLGTGGLEQYF. The CDR3 DNA is TGCAGCGTTTCCCCTTTAGGGACAGGGGGCCTAGAGCAGTACTTC.

This chain uses TRBV7-2 with TRBJ2-1, with a possible D match to TRBD1 (7 bases). Trimming pared 1 base from V and 8 bases from J, leaving 18 bases between. Looked up from germline, CDR1 is SGHTA and CDR2 is FQGNSA. The CDR3 totals 16 residues. CDR3 nucleotides: TGTGCCAGCAGCTTAGGTTGGCGGGACACAGGGGATGAGCAGTTCTTC. It encodes CASSLGWRDTGDEQFF.

This clonotype was detected many times. The chain uses TRBV2 and TRBJ1-5; 11 bases align to TRBD1. Unmatched junction bases numbered 5, after V lost 5 bases and J lost 5 bases. The length of the CDR3 is 15 residues. CDR1 SNHLY and CDR2 FYNNEI come from the germline V gene. The DNA of the CDR3 is TGTGCCAGCAGTTCGGACAGGGGGCATCATCAGCCCCAGCATTTT. It yields the protein CASSSDRGHHQPQHF.

By share of the sample, this clonotype is medium-sized. This chain connects TRBV7-8 to TRBJ1-5, with D possibly matching TRBD1 (5 bases). The CDR3 contains 16 residues. Looked up from germline, CDR1 is SGHVS and CDR2 is FQNEAQ. The V end was cut by 1 base, the J end by 0 bases, with 10 bases between. The CDR3 is CASSLVGAYSNQPQHF. CDR3 sequence (DNA): TGTGCCAGCAGCTTAGTAGGGGCTTATAGCAATCAGCCCCAGCATTTT.

This clonotype occurred many times. The rearrangement uses TRBV6-2 or TRBV6-3 and TRBJ2-3, with 14 positions matching TRBD2. The germline gives CDR1 MNHEY, CDR2 SVGEGT. This CDR3 is built from 16 residues. The trim removed 4 bases at V and 6 bases at J, leaving 6 bases unmatched. The CDR3 DNA is TGTGCCAGCAGTTCCGGGACTAGCGGGAGACTTGATACGCAGTATTTT. Its translation is CASSSGTSGRLDTQYF.

This rearrangement joins TRBV9 to TRBJ1-4; possibly TRBD1 for D (6 bases). CDR1 is SGDLS, CDR2 YYNGEE, per germline. This CDR3 region has 15 residues. V was clipped by 0 bases and J by 7 bases, with 13 bases between them. CDR3 nucleotides: TGTGCCAGCAGCGTAGCTGGGGGCGTGAGTGAAAAACTGTTTTTT. Its translation: CASSVAGGVSEKLFF.

With regard to this clonotype: The conserved phenylalanine or tryptophan is not found at the CDR3 terminus, so this likely reflects a read error. Because the CDR3's place on the DNA is in doubt, the DNA is left out and the CDR3 is given as listed by TCRdb. The CDR3 loop reads CASHDRTS. The rearrangement links TRBV10-2 to TRBJ1-2. Germline lookup yields CDR1 WSHSY and CDR2 SAAADI. From its first to its last residue, the CDR3 has 8 amino acids.

The chain employs TRBV6-5 and TRBJ2-7; D remains ambiguous. The CDR3 spans 17 residues. CDR1 MNHEY and CDR2 SVGAGI come from the germline V gene. Deletions cut 6 bases from V and 2 bases from J, with 23 bases between. The CDR3 coding sequence is TGTGCCAGCAGGCCCCGGCGCAGGACGTTAAAGGCCTACGAGCAGTACTTC. It codes for CASRPRRRTLKAYEQYF.

In this sample, this clonotype turned up many times. The V gene is TRBV6-5, the J gene TRBJ1-2; 7 nucleotides agree with TRBD1. Trimming cost V 6 bases and J 7 bases; bases outside gene matches: 8. This CDR3 has 13 amino acids. The germline gives CDR1 MNHEY, CDR2 SVGAGI. CDR3 bases: TGTGCCAGCAGCCGTACAGGGGCCACTGGCTACACCTTC. Its protein product is CASSRTGATGYTF.

The sample holds many counts of this clonotype. The rearrangement joins TRBV12-3 or TRBV12-4 to TRBJ2-1; the match to TRBD2 covers 8 bases. After removal of 6 bases from V and 4 bases from J, the junction contained 8 bases not matched to a gene. The CDR3 covers 15 residues. Written as DNA, the CDR3 is TGTGCCAGCAGACATACGGGAGGGCCATACAATGAGCAGTTCTTC. It specifies CASRHTGGPYNEQFF.

A remark on this clonotype: This is likely a read error, given that the CDR3 carries no conserved phenylalanine or tryptophan at its end. The DNA is left out, because the CDR3 cannot be placed on it with certainty; the CDR3 is given as TCRdb lists it. The chain combines TRBV29-1 with TRBJ2-4; the table's D call, TRBD1, has no DNA check behind it. Germline V gene sequence: CDR1 SQVTM, CDR2 ANQGSEA. The CDR3 region is 12 residues in length, termini included. CDR3 amino acids: CSVVFTGNIQHL.

Many counts were recorded for this clonotype. The rearrangement joins TRBV5-4 to TRBJ1-3; TRBD1 agrees at 10 bases. Germline values: CDR1 SGHNT, CDR2 YYREEE (reference sequence). Losses at the gene ends were 5 bases for V and 2 bases for J; bases not matched to a gene: 4. This CDR3 has 15 amino acids. This CDR3 reads CASRQDRGPGNTIYF. The CDR3 bases are TGTGCCAGCAGACAAGACAGGGGGCCTGGAAACACCATATATTTT.

This clonotype is medium-sized (0.01 to 0.1%) within its sample. This sequence joins TRBV20-1 and TRBJ2-7; 8 nucleotides match TRBD1. The CDR3 has 15 amino acids. CDR1 is DFQATT and CDR2 is SNEGSKA in the germline V gene (reference sequence). The V and J ends lost 1 base and 3 bases, in that order; junction bases with no gene match: 8. The CDR3, as DNA: TGCAGTGCTAGAGTACGGATGACAGGGGACTACGAGCAGTACTTC. It yields the protein CSARVRMTGDYEQYF.

Regarding this clonotype: With a much larger clone just one base away, this may be a read error. The rearrangement links TRBV28 to TRBJ1-1; D is uncertain. Germline assignment: CDR1 MDHEN and CDR2 SYDVKM. This CDR3 contains 14 residues. CDR3 sequence reads: CASSLSWRNAEAFF. Written as DNA, the CDR3 is TGTGCCAGCAGTTTATCATGGCGGAACGCTGAAGCTTTCTTT.